What follows are 8 T cell receptor beta chains derived from one specimen sequenced in a study of siplizumab effects on memory and regulatory T cells. This table comes from immunoSEQ multiplex PCR, and its TCRdb copy is limited to in-frame clones, with some not included. The table includes approximately 100,000 clones, more than 85% detected once. The sequencing sample was made of CD4+ T cells sorted from blood. Every receptor here comes from a human donor in good health. Some clones in this sample may be carry-over from other donors' samples.

This clone was seen a single time. V gene TRBV6-5 combines with J gene TRBJ2-3, with TRBD2 identical over 7 bases. The germline gives CDR1 MNHEY, CDR2 SVGAGI. With V trimmed by 4 bases and J by 8 bases, 9 bases remained unmatched. This CDR3 comprises 14 residues. The CDR3 nucleotides read TGTGCCAGCAGTTTCCGGGACGGCGGGGGTACGCAGTATTTT. Encoded protein: CASSFRDGGGTQYF.

The V gene is TRBV6-6, the J gene TRBJ2-2, with TRBD2 matching 10 bases. The CDR3 runs 15 residues. Germline CDR1 and CDR2: MNHNY and SVGAGI (reference sequence). The V and J ends lost 5 bases and 5 bases, in that order; junction bases with no gene match: 5. The CDR3 region is CASSLGTSVTGELFF. DNA of the CDR3: TGTGCCAGCAGTCTCGGGACTAGCGTAACCGGGGAGCTGTTTTTT.

The gene calls are TRBV19 and TRBJ2-1; TRBD1 agrees at 9 bases. V lost 10 bases, J lost 12 bases, and 13 bases stayed unmatched. Germline loops: CDR1 LNHDA, CDR2 SQIVND (reference sequence). The CDR3 contains 13 residues. The CDR3 protein is CATEGQGYSGQFF. CDR3 nucleotide sequence: TGTGCCACCGAGGGACAGGGCTATTCGGGGCAGTTCTTC.

This chain uses TRBV30 with TRBJ1-1; D remains ambiguous. The germline CDR1 and CDR2 sequences are GTSNPN and SVGIG (reference sequence). The CDR3 spans 12 residues. The V gene lost 5 bases and the J gene lost 9 bases, with 16 bases spanning the gap. CDR3 bases: TGTGCCTGGGATTCCGGGAGTCTTCAAGCTTTCTTT. This gives the protein CAWDSGSLQAFF.

This clone was detected once. The chain joins TRBV7-8 to TRBJ2-3; 9 bases are shared with TRBD2. Germline-derived CDR1 and CDR2 are SGHVS and FQNEAQ. Germline trimming cut 5 bases from V and 3 bases from J; bases unmatched to any gene: 21. The CDR3 length is 20 residues. The CDR3 sequence is CASSTPSLAGTGGVTDTQYF. As DNA, the CDR3 is TGTGCCAGCAGCACCCCCAGCCTAGCGGGGACTGGAGGGGTGACAGATACGCAGTATTTT.

This clone was seen once. This rearrangement joins TRBV28 to TRBJ2-2; D is possibly TRBD1 or TRBD2 (5 bases each). The CDR3 spans 17 residues. Germline V gene data show CDR1 as MDHEN and CDR2 as SYDVKM. V was clipped by 6 bases and J by 1 base, with 18 bases between them. In nucleotides, the CDR3 is TGTGCCAGCAGAACCCTCGGGGCAGGGAAGAACACCGGGGAGCTGTTTTTT. This sequence encodes CASRTLGAGKNTGELFF.

J is TRBJ2-2 and V is TRBV6-1, with D perhaps TRBD1 or TRBD2 (5 bases each). The CDR3 is 15 amino acids. The V gene's germline CDR1 is MNHNS and CDR2 SASEGT. The V end was cut by 5 bases, the J end by 0 bases, with 10 bases between. The CDR3 spells CASSSRGANTGELFF. CDR3 nucleotides: TGTGCCAGCAGTAGCCGAGGGGCGAACACCGGGGAGCTGTTTTTT.

The V gene is TRBV7-2, the J gene TRBJ2-3, with a possible D match to TRBD2 (6 bases). Trimming stripped 3 bases from V and 0 bases from J, with 16 bases between. Germline CDR1 and CDR2: SGHTA and FQGNSA. The CDR3 length is 17 residues. As DNA, the CDR3 is TGTGCCAGCAGCTTGAGGGGCCTTAGCGGAAGCACAGATACGCAGTATTTT. Translation gives CASSLRGLSGSTDTQYF.